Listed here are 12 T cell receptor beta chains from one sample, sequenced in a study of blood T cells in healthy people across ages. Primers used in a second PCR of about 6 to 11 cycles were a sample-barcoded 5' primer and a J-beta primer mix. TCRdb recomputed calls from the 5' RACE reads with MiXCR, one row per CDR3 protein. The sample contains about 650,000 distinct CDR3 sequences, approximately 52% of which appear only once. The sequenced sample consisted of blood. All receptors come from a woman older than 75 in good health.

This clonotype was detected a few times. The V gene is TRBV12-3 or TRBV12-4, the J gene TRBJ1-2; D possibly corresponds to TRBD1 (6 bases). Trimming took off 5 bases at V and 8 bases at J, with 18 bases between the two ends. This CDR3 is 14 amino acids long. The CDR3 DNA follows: TGTGCCAGCAGTGAACAGGGTTGGGCGGAGGGCTACACCTTC. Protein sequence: CASSEQGWAEGYTF.

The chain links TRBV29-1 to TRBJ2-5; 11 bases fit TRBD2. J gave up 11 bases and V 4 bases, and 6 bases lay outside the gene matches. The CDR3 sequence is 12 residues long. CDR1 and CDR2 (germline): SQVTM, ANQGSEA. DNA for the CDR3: TGCAGCGTTGGGACTAGCGGGTCTGGGCAGTACTTC. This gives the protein CSVGTSGSGQYF.

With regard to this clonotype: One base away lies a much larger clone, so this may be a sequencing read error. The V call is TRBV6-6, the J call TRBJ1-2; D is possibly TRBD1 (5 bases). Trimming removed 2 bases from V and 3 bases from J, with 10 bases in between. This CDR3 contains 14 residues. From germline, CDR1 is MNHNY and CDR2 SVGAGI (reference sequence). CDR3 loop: CASSYAMGDYGYTF. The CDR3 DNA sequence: TGTGCCAGCAGTTACGCGATGGGGGACTATGGCTACACCTTC.

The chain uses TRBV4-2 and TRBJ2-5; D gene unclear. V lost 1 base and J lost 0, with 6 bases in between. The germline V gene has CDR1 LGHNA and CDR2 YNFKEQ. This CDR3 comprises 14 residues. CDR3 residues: CASSQGGDQETQYF. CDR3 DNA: TGTGCCAGCAGCCAAGGAGGCGACCAAGAGACCCAGTACTTC.

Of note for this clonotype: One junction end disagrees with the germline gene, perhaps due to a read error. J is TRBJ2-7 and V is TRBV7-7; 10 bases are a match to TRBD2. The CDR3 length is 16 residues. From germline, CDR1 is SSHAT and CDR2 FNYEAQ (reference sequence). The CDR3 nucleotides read TGTGCTAGCAGCCCCGGAGGGATAGCGGGAGGCTACGAGCAGTACTTC. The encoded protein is CASSPGGIAGGYEQYF.

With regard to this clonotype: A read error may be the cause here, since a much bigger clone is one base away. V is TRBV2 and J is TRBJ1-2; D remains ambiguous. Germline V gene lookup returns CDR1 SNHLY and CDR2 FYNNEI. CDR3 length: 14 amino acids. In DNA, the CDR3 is TGTGTCAGCAGTGAGGCGTCTTTTAACTATGGCTACACCTTC. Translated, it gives CVSSEASFNYGYTF.

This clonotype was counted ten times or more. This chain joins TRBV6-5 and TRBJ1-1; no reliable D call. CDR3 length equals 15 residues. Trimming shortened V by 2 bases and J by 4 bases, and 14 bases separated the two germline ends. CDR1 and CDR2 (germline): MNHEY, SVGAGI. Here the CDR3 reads CASSYDGFLSTEAFF. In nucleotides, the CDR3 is TGTGCCAGCAGTTACGACGGGTTTTTGAGCACTGAAGCTTTCTTT.

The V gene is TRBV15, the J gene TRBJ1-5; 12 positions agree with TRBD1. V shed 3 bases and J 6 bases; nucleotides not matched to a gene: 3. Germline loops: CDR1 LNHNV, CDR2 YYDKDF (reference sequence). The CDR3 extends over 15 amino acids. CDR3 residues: CATSRGQGAGQPQHF. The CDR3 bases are TGTGCCACCAGCAGGGGACAGGGGGCAGGTCAGCCCCAGCATTTT.

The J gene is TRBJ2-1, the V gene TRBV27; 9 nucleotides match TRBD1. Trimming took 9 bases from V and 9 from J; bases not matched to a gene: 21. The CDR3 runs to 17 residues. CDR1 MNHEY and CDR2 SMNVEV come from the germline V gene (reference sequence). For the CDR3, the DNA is TGTGCCAGTTGCCCAGGTATAAGTAGGGACAGGGTTGGTGAGCAGTTCTTC. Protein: CASCPGISRDRVGEQFF.

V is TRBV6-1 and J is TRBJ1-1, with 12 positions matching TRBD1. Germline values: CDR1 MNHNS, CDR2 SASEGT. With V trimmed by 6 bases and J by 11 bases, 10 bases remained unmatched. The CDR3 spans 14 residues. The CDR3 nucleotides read TGTGCCAGCAGGGGGACAGGGGGCTTTTCGGCCGCTTTCTTT. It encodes CASRGTGGFSAAFF.

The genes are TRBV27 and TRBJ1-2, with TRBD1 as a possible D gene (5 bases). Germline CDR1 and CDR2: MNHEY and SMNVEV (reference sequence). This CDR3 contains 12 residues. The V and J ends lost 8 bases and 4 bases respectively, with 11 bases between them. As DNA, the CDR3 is TGTGCCAGCTCGACAGCACCCTATGGCTACACCTTC. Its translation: CASSTAPYGYTF.

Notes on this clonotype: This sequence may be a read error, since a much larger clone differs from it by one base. CDR3 nucleotides: TGCAGTGCTAAAAGACAGGGCCCCTACAATGAGCAGTACTTC. This translates into CSAKRQGPYNEQYF. The V gene is TRBV20-1, the J gene TRBJ2-5; TRBD1 matches at 7 bases. With V trimmed by 4 bases and J by 11 bases, 16 bases remained unmatched. The CDR3 is 14 amino acids. The germline CDR1 and CDR2 sequences are DFQATT and SNEGSKA (reference sequence).